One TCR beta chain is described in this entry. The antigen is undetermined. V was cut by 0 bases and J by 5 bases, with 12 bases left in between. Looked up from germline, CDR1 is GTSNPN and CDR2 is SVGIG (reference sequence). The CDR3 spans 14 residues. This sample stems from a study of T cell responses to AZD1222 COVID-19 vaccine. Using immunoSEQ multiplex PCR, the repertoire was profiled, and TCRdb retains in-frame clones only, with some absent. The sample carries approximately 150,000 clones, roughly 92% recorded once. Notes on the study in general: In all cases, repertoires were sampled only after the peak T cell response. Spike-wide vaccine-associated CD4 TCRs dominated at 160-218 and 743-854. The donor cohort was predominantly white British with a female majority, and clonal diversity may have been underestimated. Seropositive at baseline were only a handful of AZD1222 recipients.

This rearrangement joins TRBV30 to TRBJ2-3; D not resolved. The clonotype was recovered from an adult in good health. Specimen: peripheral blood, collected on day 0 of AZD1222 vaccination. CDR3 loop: CAWSVTTAGDTQYF. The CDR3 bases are TGTGCCTGGAGTGTAACAACGGCAGGAGATACGCAGTATTTT.